The next 2 T cell receptor beta chains were all read from a single sample in a study of regulatory T cells in long-lasting Graves disease. As for time point: newly diagnosed GD, antithyroid drugs for less than 3 months. PBMCs provided the RNA from which the TCR library was made. Investigators prepared the TCR beta libraries by applying iRepertoire HTBI primers and Arm-PCR of CDR3 regions. Each CDR3 protein is one row after TCRdb ran MiXCR on the multiplex PCR reads. The sample has over 200,000 distinct CDR3 sequences, more than 15% seen once. The data also belong to a second study, concerning T cells in Graves' hyperthyroidism and ophthalmopathy.

This sample comprised peripheral blood mononuclear cells (PBMCs), obtained at new diagnosis, from a patient treated with antithyroid drugs. These receptors were taken from a woman aged 25 to 39 with Graves disease.

J is TRBJ1-6 and V is TRBV10-1; D uncertain. Germline loops: CDR1 WNHNN, CDR2 SYGVQD (reference sequence). This CDR3 region has 13 residues. V shed 3 bases and J shed 10 bases, with 10 bases lying between them. The CDR3 reads CASSDSQWSPLHF. The DNA of the CDR3 is TGCGCCAGCAGTGACTCCCAGTGGTCACCCCTCCACTTT.

The sample holds many counts of this clonotype. The V gene is TRBV20-1, the J gene TRBJ1-4; perhaps TRBD1 as D (6 bases). The germline V gene has CDR1 DFQATT and CDR2 SNEGSKA (reference sequence). CDR3 length: 15 residues. Trimming removed 0 bases at V and 7 bases at J, with 15 bases between. The chain's CDR3 is CSAREEGGAGEKLFF. In nucleotides, the CDR3 is TGCAGTGCTAGAGAGGAAGGGGGTGCGGGTGAAAAACTGTTTTTT.